This T cell receptor beta chain was found in a study of cytomegalovirus exposure and HLA in healthy donors. V shed 7 bases and J shed 2 bases, with 15 bases lying between them. From germline, CDR1 is SQVTM and CDR2 ANQGSEA. CDR3 size: 13 residues. Study findings and constraints: Association of some 18,000 TCR beta sequences with HLA alleles was found at 0.05 false discovery rate in a later analysis. A later analysis revealed that TCR association rates differed between HLA loci, peaking at DRB1 and bottoming out at HLA-C. The productive fraction for most TCR beta V segments was about 90% or about 30% in an earlier analysis.

PCR used 60 Vbeta primers and 13 Jbeta primers. Only in-frame clones appear in the TCRdb table, and some are missing; sequencing was by immunoSEQ multiplex PCR. Its table records 50,000 or so clones. Healthy bone marrow donors formed the donor group. For this clone: Its antigen is not identified.

J is TRBJ2-7 and V is TRBV29-1, with a possible D match to TRBD2 (6 bases). The source is a woman under 30 in good health and CMV-seronegative. The sequenced sample consisted of PBMCs. The DNA for the CDR3 is TGCAGCGCCGGTACCGGGACTGCCTACGAGCAGTACTTC. This codes for CSAGTGTAYEQYF.